Reported below is one T cell receptor (beta chain). TCRdb redid the calling of the 5' RACE reads with MiXCR, one entry per CDR3 protein. The sample lists 200,000 to 250,000 distinct CDR3 sequences, less than 8.5% seen once, with approximately 0.85% in the top ten. This sample is part of a study of T cells after yellow fever vaccination. CDR3 size: 16 residues. After removal of 5 bases from V and 5 bases from J, the junction contained 9 bases not matched to a gene. The germline gives CDR1 SGHVS, CDR2 FQNEAQ. Sample: CD4+ T cells sorted from PBMCs, taken 15 days after the yellow fever booster vaccination. The receptor was isolated from a man aged 30 to 45 who received the YFV17D yellow fever vaccine. V is TRBV7-8 and J is TRBJ2-3; 11 bases line up with TRBD2. CDR3 in amino acids: CASSRLAGIRVDTQYF. CDR3 coding DNA: TGTGCCAGCAGCCGACTAGCGGGAATCCGGGTAGATACGCAGTATTTT.